The 23 T cell receptor beta chains below were found in one sample sequenced in a study of Ad26.COV2.S vaccination and SARS-CoV-2 variants. Treatment of the sample: 15 to 20 received Ad26.COV2.S at low or high dose, single or two shots; 5 received placebo; per-sample allocation not given. Specimens were obtained on day 63 following the first vaccine or placebo injection. Only in-frame clones appear in the TCRdb table, and some are missing; sequencing was by immunoSEQ multiplex PCR. The repertoire holds over 400,000 clones, roughly 87% seen once, with 2.5% to 3% in the top ten. Sequencing used peripheral blood, obtained in a trial of Ad26.COV2.S vaccine versus placebo. The source of these receptors is a person between 18 and 60 years old who received the Ad26.COV2.S COVID-19 vaccine or a placebo.

CDR3 loop: CASSLVSGGRSPLHF. The CDR3 coding sequence is TGTGCCAGCAGCTTAGTATCTGGGGGCCGTTCACCCCTCCACTTT. This chain joins TRBV7-9 and TRBJ1-6; TRBD1 is a possible D gene (6 bases). V was shortened by 1 base and J by 9 bases, with 13 bases between the two germline ends. Germline CDR1 and CDR2: SEHNR and FQNEAQ (reference sequence). The CDR3 has 15 residues.

The gene calls are TRBV2 and TRBJ1-2; 7 bases are shared with TRBD1. The V and J ends lost 4 bases and 7 bases, in that order; junction bases with no gene match: 9. Germline CDR1 is SNHLY and CDR2 is FYNNEI. This CDR3 has 14 residues. DNA of the CDR3: TGTGCCAGCAGTGTTGGGACAGCCGCTTTTGGCTACACCTTC. Encoded protein: CASSVGTAAFGYTF.

The chain employs TRBV7-9 and TRBJ2-7, with 9 bases matching TRBD1. Per germline, CDR1 SEHNR and CDR2 FQNEAQ (reference sequence). This CDR3 contains 17 residues. Trimming removed 6 bases from V and 0 bases from J; junction bases left unmatched: 12. CDR3 amino acids: CASSRQLTGGRSYEQYF. CDR3 sequence (DNA): TGTGCCAGCAGTCGACAATTAACAGGGGGCCGCTCCTACGAGCAGTACTTC.

The V gene is TRBV2, the J gene TRBJ1-6; D call uncertain. Germline V lookup: CDR1 SNHLY, CDR2 FYNNEI. Trimming took off 2 bases at V and 10 bases at J, with 6 bases between the two ends. There are 12 residues in the CDR3. Here the CDR3 DNA reads TGTGCCAGCAGTGAAATTTCCTCACCCCTCCACTTT. This codes for CASSEISSPLHF.

The chain joins TRBV5-8 to TRBJ2-7; D is uncertain. Per the germline V gene, CDR1 is SGHTS and CDR2 is YDEGEE. The CDR3 totals 13 residues. The V gene lost 4 bases and the J gene lost 2 bases, with 10 bases spanning the gap. For the CDR3, the DNA is TGTGCCAGCAGCCCGGCCAAACCCTACGAGCAGTACGTC. This gives the protein CASSPAKPYEQYV.

The chain couples TRBV19 to TRBJ1-1, with TRBD1 identical over 7 bases. The CDR3 runs 14 residues. The ends lost 6 bases at V and 6 bases at J; junction bases unmatched: 10. CDR1 and CDR2 from the germline V gene are LNHDA and SQIVND (reference sequence). CDR3 nucleotide sequence: TGTGCCAGTAGAAGACAGGGTGCGTACGCTGAAGCTTTCTTT. Protein product: CASRRQGAYAEAFF.

V and J are TRBV24-1 and TRBJ1-2; 9 nucleotides agree with TRBD1. Germline V gives CDR1 KGHDR, CDR2 SFDVKD. V was pared by 4 bases and J by 2 bases, with 4 bases of the junction left unmatched. This CDR3 has 15 residues. CDR3 sequence reads: CATSDFGQGNYGYTF. CDR3 bases: TGTGCCACCAGTGACTTTGGACAGGGGAACTATGGCTACACCTTC.

The chain employs TRBV6-2 or TRBV6-3 and TRBJ2-2; D might be TRBD1 or TRBD2, each matching 6 bases. V lost 5 bases to trimming and J lost 4 bases, with 14 bases between them. Germline V CDR1 and CDR2: MNHEY, SVGEGT. The CDR3 has 15 amino acids. CDR3 in DNA: TGTGCCAGCAGTGGCCTTGGGGGGCGCACCGGGGAGCTGTTTTTT. It is translated as CASSGLGGRTGELFF.

This sequence joins TRBV6-5 and TRBJ2-1, with 7 bases matching TRBD1. From germline, CDR1 is MNHEY and CDR2 SVGAGI. The CDR3 covers 13 residues. Trimming cost V 6 bases and J 4 bases; bases outside gene matches: 3. CDR3 coding DNA: TGTGCCAGCAGGGGACAGATTTACAATGAGCAGTTCTTC. Its translation is CASRGQIYNEQFF.

V is TRBV7-3 and J is TRBJ2-6; D gene unclear. This CDR3 region has 18 residues. Germline V gives CDR1 SGHTA, CDR2 FQGTGA. V dropped 4 bases and J dropped 0 bases, with 16 bases sitting between them. CDR3 in amino acids: CASSYTPGPHSGANVLTF. The CDR3 nucleotides read TGTGCCAGCAGCTATACTCCCGGCCCCCACTCTGGGGCCAACGTCCTGACTTTC. Together with reference TRBV7-3 and TRBJ2-6, the CDR3 gives the full variable domain: GAGVSQTPSNKVTEKGKYVELRCDPISGHTALYWYRQSLGQGPEFLIYFQGTGAADDSGLPNDRFFAVRPEGSVSTLKIQRTERGDSAVYLCASSYTPGPHSGANVLTFGAGSRLTVL.

The chain couples TRBV4-3 to TRBJ2-7; the D is unclear. Germline CDR1 is LGHNA and CDR2 is YSLEER. V was pared by 1 base and J by 3 bases, with 13 bases between. There are 15 residues in the CDR3. The CDR3 DNA reads as TGCGCCAGCAGCCAAGGTGCTAGGGCGGACTACGAGCAGTACTTC. Translation gives CASSQGARADYEQYF.

This chain uses TRBV4-3 with TRBJ1-2, with no clear D. CDR1 LGHNA and CDR2 YSLEER come from the germline V gene. V was pared by 2 bases and J by 4 bases, with 8 bases between. The CDR3 loop spans 13 amino acids. CDR3 sequence: CASSQLASYGYTF. The CDR3 coding sequence is TGCGCCAGCAGCCAACTGGCATCCTATGGCTACACCTTC.

The V call is TRBV2, the J call TRBJ2-7; 12 bases fit TRBD1. The J segment lost 7 bases and the V segment lost 5 bases, leaving 9 bases of the junction unmatched. CDR3 length: 15 amino acids. Germline-derived CDR1 and CDR2 are SNHLY and FYNNEI. The CDR3, as DNA: TGTGCCAGCAGTTACCCGGGACAGGGGGCGCAGGAGCAGTACTTC. Residues: CASSYPGQGAQEQYF.

The chain links TRBV4-3 to TRBJ2-2; TRBD1 or TRBD2 may be the D gene (5 bases each). The CDR3 sequence is 15 residues long. Trimming removed 4 bases from V and 4 bases from J, with 13 bases in between. Germline CDR1 is LGHNA and CDR2 is YSLEER. Here the CDR3 reads CASSPRGFSTGELFF. CDR3 nucleotides: TGCGCCAGCAGCCCGAGGGGTTTTTCCACCGGGGAGCTGTTTTTT.

The count of this clone is one. J is TRBJ1-2 and V is TRBV6-2 or TRBV6-3; 8 bases map to TRBD1. Germline trimming cut 2 bases from V and 4 bases from J; bases unmatched to any gene: 12. The CDR3 length is 17 residues. Germline assignment: CDR1 MNHEY and CDR2 SVGEGT. The DNA for the CDR3 is TGTGCCAGCAGTTACGCCCAGGGGGCGCTTGGGACCTATGGCTACACCTTC. It yields the protein CASSYAQGALGTYGYTF.

The chain couples TRBV15 to TRBJ2-7; 9 positions agree with TRBD1. There are 15 residues in the CDR3. CDR1 is LNHNV and CDR2 is YYDKDF in the germline V gene (reference sequence). The V and J ends lost 5 bases and 3 bases, in that order; junction bases with no gene match: 8. For the CDR3, the DNA is TGTGCCACCAGCCAAGCCACAGGGGGCATCTACGAGCAGTACGTC. Translating it yields CATSQATGGIYEQYV.

The chain uses TRBV6-5 and TRBJ2-7; 12 nucleotides agree with TRBD2. Germline V gives CDR1 MNHEY, CDR2 SVGAGI. CDR3 size: 14 residues. J lost 6 bases, V lost 2 bases, and 2 bases had no gene match. The chain's CDR3 is CASSYTGLAGEQYV. The CDR3 coding sequence is TGTGCCAGCAGTTACACGGGACTAGCGGGCGAGCAGTACGTC.

This chain joins TRBV12-3 or TRBV12-4 and TRBJ2-7; the D is unclear. Trimming stripped 7 bases from V and 12 bases from J, with 19 bases between. The CDR3 contains 12 residues. CDR3 in DNA: TGTGCCAGCACCCGCGTGCCTCTTCGGCCGTACTTC. This sequence encodes CASTRVPLRPYF.

The gene calls are TRBV6-6 and TRBJ1-2, with D maybe TRBD1 (6 bases). CDR3 length: 12 residues. V lost 5 bases to trimming and J lost 4 bases, with 8 bases between them. The germline gives CDR1 MNHNY, CDR2 SVGAGI (reference sequence). The CDR3 spells CASSGGPYGYTF. In DNA form, the CDR3 reads TGTGCCAGCAGTGGGGGGCCCTATGGCTACACCTTC.

The chain joins TRBV12-5 to TRBJ2-2; TRBD2 is a possible D gene (6 bases). Trimming shortened V by 0 bases and J by 2 bases, and 10 bases separated the two germline ends. This CDR3 spans 16 amino acids. Germline CDR1 reads LGHNT; CDR2 reads FRNRAP. In DNA form, the CDR3 reads TGTGCTAGTGGTTTGGTACTAGCAAGAAACACCGGGGAGCTGTTTTTT. Translation gives CASGLVLARNTGELFF.

The chain combines TRBV7-2 with TRBJ2-6; D gene ambiguous. Trimming removed 5 bases at V and 2 bases at J, with 10 bases between. Per the germline V gene, CDR1 is SGHTA and CDR2 is FQGNSA. The CDR3 consists of 15 residues. CDR3 DNA: TGTGCCAGCAGCGCTATTTTGGCTGGGGCCAACGTCCTGACTTTC. Translating gives CASSAILAGANVLTF.

The J gene is TRBJ2-5, the V gene TRBV2; 10 nucleotides match TRBD2. V dropped 7 bases and J dropped 3; count of bases not matched to a gene: 11. The CDR3 runs 16 residues. The germline gives CDR1 SNHLY, CDR2 FYNNEI. CDR3 region: CASTASAGGPEETQYF. DNA of the CDR3: TGTGCCAGCACTGCTTCAGCGGGGGGGCCGGAAGAGACCCAGTACTTC.

This CDR3 reads CSVYRDQETQYF. CDR3 coding DNA: TGCAGCGTTTACAGGGACCAAGAGACCCAGTACTTC. This sequence joins TRBV29-1 and TRBJ2-5; the D gene is possibly TRBD1 (6 bases). With 5 bases removed from V and 0 bases from J, the gap between germline ends came to 7 bases. The CDR3 contains 12 residues. CDR1 and CDR2 (germline): SQVTM, ANQGSEA.